The 27 T cell receptor beta chains presented below share a single source sample, sequenced in a study of blood T cell repertoires in COVID-19. The protocol was immunoSEQ multiplex PCR, while the TCRdb copy is restricted to in-frame clones and leaves out a portion. The table shows roughly 190,000 clones, with roughly 79% occurring only once. Input material: peripheral blood. The receptor source for this set is a woman aged 35 to 49 with COVID-19, enrolled during active disease.

The chain employs TRBV2 and TRBJ1-2; the D is unclear. The germline gives CDR1 SNHLY, CDR2 FYNNEI. Trimming left V 1 base short and J 5 bases short, with 11 bases between. The CDR3 is made up of 14 amino acids. In DNA form, the CDR3 reads TGTGCCAGCAGTGAAGGACAACTTGCTTATGGCTACACCTTC. Translation: CASSEGQLAYGYTF.

The genes are TRBV6-5 and TRBJ1-5; no firm D call. The germline gives CDR1 MNHEY, CDR2 SVGAGI. With 6 bases removed from V and 9 bases from J, the gap between germline ends came to 18 bases. This CDR3 spans 14 amino acids. CDR3 DNA: TGTGCCAGCAGAGGACCCGAGCCGCGGGGGCCCCAGCATTTT. Translated: CASRGPEPRGPQHF.

V is TRBV15 and J is TRBJ2-7; no clear D. V was cut by 2 bases and J by 3 bases, with 5 bases left in between. CDR3 length equals 12 residues. Germline CDR1 and CDR2: LNHNV and YYDKDF (reference sequence). CDR3 nucleotides: TGTGCCACCAGCAGAAGCTTCTACGAGCAGTACTTC. Protein product: CATSRSFYEQYF.

J is TRBJ1-1 and V is TRBV25-1, with D perhaps TRBD1 (5 bases). Trimming left V 8 bases short and J 6 bases short, with 10 bases between. From germline, CDR1 is MGHDK and CDR2 SYGVNS. The CDR3 runs 11 residues. The CDR3 reads CASGRGPEAFF. Written as DNA, the CDR3 is TGTGCCAGCGGGAGGGGTCCTGAAGCTTTCTTT.

The table lists this clone with a count of one. The J gene is TRBJ2-5, the V gene TRBV3-1 (or the pseudogene TRBV3-2); tentative D call: TRBD1 (5 bases). CDR1 is LGHDT and CDR2 is YNNKEL in the germline V gene (reference sequence). Trimming left V 1 base short and J 5 bases short, with 8 bases between. The CDR3 runs to 13 residues. Here the CDR3 reads CASSQAGLETQYF. CDR3 coding DNA: TGTGCCAGCAGCCAAGCAGGGCTGGAGACCCAGTACTTC.

This chain connects TRBV5-4 to TRBJ2-6; a possible D gene is TRBD1 (6 bases). This CDR3 comprises 18 residues. Trimming shortened V by 4 bases and J by 4 bases, and 21 bases separated the two germline ends. Germline-derived CDR1 and CDR2 are SGHNT and YYREEE (reference sequence). The CDR3 DNA follows: TGTGCCAGCAGCGTTCCCCGTTTACAGGGTACCGGGGCCAACGTCCTGACTTTC. Its translation is CASSVPRLQGTGANVLTF.

V usage is TRBV7-2 and J usage is TRBJ2-2; 7 bases align to TRBD1. Germline lookup yields CDR1 SGHTA and CDR2 FQGNSA. The CDR3 length is 15 residues. The J segment lost 1 base and the V segment lost 3 bases, leaving 2 bases of the junction unmatched. The CDR3 here is CASSFGDRNTGELFF. CDR3 DNA: TGTGCCAGCAGCTTCGGGGACAGGAACACCGGGGAGCTGTTTTTT.

V usage is TRBV5-8 and J usage is TRBJ2-2; D is perhaps TRBD2 (6 bases). There are 16 residues in the CDR3. Germline V gives CDR1 SGHTS, CDR2 YDEGEE. The ends were cut back, 3 bases at V and 0 bases at J, with 12 bases in the middle. CDR3 amino acids: CASSSGVITNTGELFF. Here the CDR3 DNA reads TGTGCCAGCAGCTCGGGGGTCATTACGAACACCGGGGAGCTGTTTTTT.

The V call is TRBV4-2, the J call TRBJ1-5; 7 bases are a match to TRBD1. Germline V gene lookup returns CDR1 LGHNA and CDR2 YNFKEQ. J lost 7 bases, V lost 3 bases, and 6 bases had no gene match. This CDR3 region has 14 residues. This CDR3 is CASSQNRGRQPQHF. Here the CDR3 DNA reads TGTGCCAGCAGCCAGAACAGGGGCAGACAGCCCCAGCATTTT.

The rearrangement uses TRBV27 and TRBJ2-1; 14 bases fit TRBD2. The V gene end was trimmed by 5 bases and the J gene end by 7 bases; junction bases not matched to a gene: 7. Germline CDR1 and CDR2: MNHEY and SMNVEV (reference sequence). The CDR3 loop spans 16 amino acids. The CDR3 loop reads CASSPRTSGGQNEQFF. In DNA, the CDR3 is TGTGCCAGCAGTCCGAGGACTAGCGGGGGGCAGAATGAGCAGTTCTTC.

This clone was recorded only once. Written as DNA, the CDR3 is TGTGCCACGACGACAGGGAACAATCAGCCCCAGCATTTT. Residues: CATTTGNNQPQHF. J is TRBJ1-5 and V is TRBV24-1; 7 nucleotides match TRBD1. V was clipped by 10 bases and J by 3 bases; unmatched bases: 5. Germline-derived CDR1 and CDR2 are KGHDR and SFDVKD. This CDR3 has 13 residues.

This chain connects TRBV19 to TRBJ1-5; D is unclear. Per germline, CDR1 LNHDA and CDR2 SQIVND (reference sequence). This CDR3 has 14 amino acids. V dropped 5 bases and J dropped 4 bases, with 12 bases sitting between them. The CDR3 region has the DNA TGTGCCAGTAGTGATAGCGGTTGGAATCAGCCCCAGCATTTT. Translating gives CASSDSGWNQPQHF.

Comment on this clone: Other DNA sequences in the same sample also yield this CDR3. V is TRBV19 and J is TRBJ1-2; maybe TRBD1 (6 bases). The CDR3 spans 14 residues. The germline CDR1 and CDR2 sequences are LNHDA and SQIVND (reference sequence). V gave up 4 bases and J gave up 3 bases, with 12 bases separating them. CDR3 loop: CASSRGGQDYGYTF. The CDR3 nucleotides read TGTGCCAGTAGTAGGGGGGGACAAGACTATGGCTACACCTTC.

The chain uses TRBV7-3 and TRBJ2-1, with TRBD1 identical over 8 bases. The germline CDR1 and CDR2 sequences are SGHTA and FQGTGA. The CDR3 spans 15 residues. The V and J ends lost 5 bases and 3 bases, in that order; junction bases with no gene match: 6. CDR3 DNA: TGTGCCAGCAGCCTCGACAGGGGCATCTACAATGAGCAGTTCTTC. It codes for CASSLDRGIYNEQFF.

The chain carries TRBV11-2 and TRBJ2-1; 12 positions agree with TRBD2. Trimming removed 2 bases from V and 5 bases from J; junction bases left unmatched: 4. Germline assignment: CDR1 SGHAT and CDR2 FQNNGV. The CDR3 runs 16 residues. DNA of the CDR3: TGTGCCAGCAGCTTATTCTCTAGCGGGAGGGACAATGAGCAGTTCTTC. Translation gives CASSLFSSGRDNEQFF.

This chain connects TRBV5-5 to TRBJ1-6; 7 bases align to TRBD1. Per germline, CDR1 SGHKS and CDR2 YYEKEE (reference sequence). Germline trimming cut 4 bases from V and 13 bases from J; bases unmatched to any gene: 14. This CDR3 comprises 15 residues. CDR3 bases: TGTGCCAGCAGCGCCCTGGACAGGACGGTGTACCCCCTCCACTTT. It encodes CASSALDRTVYPLHF.

The CDR3 loop reads CASSEGPGRGVVGYTF. CDR3 in DNA: TGTGCCAGCAGTGAAGGTCCCGGCAGGGGAGTGGTTGGCTACACCTTC. The chain combines TRBV2 with TRBJ1-2; perhaps TRBD1 as D (6 bases). The CDR3 runs 16 residues. Germline-derived CDR1 and CDR2 are SNHLY and FYNNEI. The V end lost 1 base, the J end lost 7 bases, and 19 bases lay between the germline ends.

The rearrangement uses TRBV28 and TRBJ2-7, with 7 bases fitting TRBD2. The CDR3 spans 14 residues. Germline loops: CDR1 MDHEN, CDR2 SYDVKM. The V segment lost 4 bases and the J segment 2 bases; nucleotides outside the gene matches: 5. The CDR3 region is CASSSRGTTYEQYF. The CDR3 DNA reads as TGTGCCAGCAGTTCCCGCGGGACTACCTACGAGCAGTACTTC.

This clone was observed a handful of times. This rearrangement joins TRBV18 to TRBJ2-1, with 12 bases identical to TRBD2. Germline CDR1 KGHSH, CDR2 LQKENI. The CDR3 contains 20 residues. J gave up 0 bases and V 3 bases, and 12 bases lay outside the gene matches. CDR3 region: CASSPPGLAGGHSSYNEQFF. The CDR3, as DNA: TGTGCCAGCTCACCCCCTGGGCTAGCGGGAGGGCACAGCTCCTACAATGAGCAGTTCTTC.

This clone was detected only once. The chain links TRBV19 to TRBJ1-5, with TRBD1 matching 9 bases. Germline lookup yields CDR1 LNHDA and CDR2 SQIVND (reference sequence). The length of the CDR3 is 15 residues. J was trimmed by 7 bases and V by 5 bases; bases with no gene match: 9. The CDR3, as DNA: TGTGCCAGTAGTTCCACCGGGACAGGGCTACAGCCCCAGCATTTT. This encodes CASSSTGTGLQPQHF.

This rearrangement joins TRBV21-1 to TRBJ1-5; the DNA was not compared with TRBD1, the D call given in the table. TRBV21-1 constitutes a pseudogene. CDR3 length: 18 residues. CDR3 in DNA: TGTGCCAGCAGCAAAGTTCCACTTCCATGGGGGCACAATCAGCCCCAGCATTTT. The encoded protein is CASSKVPLPWGHNQPQHF.

The rearrangement uses TRBV6-5 and TRBJ2-7; 7 nucleotides align to TRBD2. The CDR3 is made up of 13 amino acids. Germline CDR1 is MNHEY and CDR2 is SVGAGI. J was trimmed by 5 bases and V by 6 bases; bases with no gene match: 7. CDR3 sequence (DNA): TGTGCCAGCAGCCCCAGCGGGATCCACGAGCAGTACTTC. Its translation is CASSPSGIHEQYF.

This chain joins TRBV6-5 and TRBJ2-7; maybe TRBD1 (6 bases). There are 14 residues in the CDR3. Germline assignment: CDR1 MNHEY and CDR2 SVGAGI. Trimming stripped 4 bases from V and 8 bases from J, with 18 bases between. The DNA of the CDR3 is TGTGCCAGCAGTTCCAACTACAGGGACCAGAAGCAGTACGTC. This gives the protein CASSSNYRDQKQYV.

This clone turned up a few times. The V gene is TRBV6-4, the J gene TRBJ2-1; unclear D gene. The CDR3 is 14 amino acids. Germline V CDR1 and CDR2: MRHNA, SNTAGT. V was shortened by 3 bases and J by 9 bases, with 15 bases between the two germline ends. CDR3 residues: CASSEAPPGGEQFF. The CDR3 bases are TGTGCCAGCAGTGAAGCCCCTCCAGGTGGTGAGCAGTTCTTC.

The rearrangement uses TRBV18 and TRBJ1-1; 10 nucleotides match TRBD1. Germline V gene data show CDR1 as KGHSH and CDR2 as LQKENI. This CDR3 has 12 amino acids. V lost 3 bases to trimming and J lost 10 bases; unmatched junction nucleotides: 2. For the CDR3, the DNA is TGTGCCAGCTCACCGGGACAGGGGCGAGCTTTCTTT. Its protein is CASSPGQGRAFF.

This chain uses TRBV30 with TRBJ2-7; maybe TRBD2 (6 bases). Germline V gene lookup returns CDR1 GTSNPN and CDR2 SVGIG (reference sequence). Trimming removed 0 bases at V and 0 bases at J, with 9 bases between. This CDR3 contains 14 residues. The CDR3 region is CAWSVSGSSYEQYV. In DNA, the CDR3 is TGTGCCTGGAGTGTTTCCGGGAGCTCCTACGAGCAGTACGTC.

This chain connects TRBV3-1 (or the pseudogene TRBV3-2) to TRBJ2-1, with TRBD2 as a possible D gene (6 bases). This CDR3 is built from 15 residues. V was shortened by 4 bases and J by 7 bases, with 17 bases between the two germline ends. CDR1 is LGHDT and CDR2 is YNNKEL in the germline V gene (reference sequence). CDR3 sequence: CASSRGGGSANEQFF. For the CDR3, the DNA is TGTGCCAGCAGCCGGGGAGGTGGGTCCGCTAATGAGCAGTTCTTC.